The rows below give T cell receptor beta chains drawn from one sample of a study of OX40 agonist ivuxolimab in advanced cancers. The assay was immunoSEQ multiplex PCR, and TCRdb's table has in-frame clones only and misses some. The sample consists of 40,000 to 45,000 clones, more than 70% of them appearing once. The sample here was CD4+ or CD8+ T cells sorted from blood, taken in a trial of the OX40 agonist ivuxolimab. The source is an adult with an advanced solid tumor such as melanoma, head and neck, liver or kidney cancer. The CDR3 runs from the conserved cysteine through the conserved F or W. A D gene is named only where the DNA matches it firmly. Rows give clone size only sometimes, using once, few, many, or a class for an expanded clone.

V gene: TRBV7-3
J gene: TRBJ2-1
clone size: -
D gene: -
CDR3 DNA: TGTGCCAGCAGCCTCATAGGGACCAATGAGCAGTTCTTC
CDR3 protein: CASSLIGTNEQFF

V gene: TRBV28
J gene: TRBJ2-7
clone size: -
D gene: TRBD1
CDR3 DNA: TGTGCCAGCAGTTACCGGGACAGGGGCATCTACGAGCAGTACTTC
CDR3 protein: CASSYRDRGIYEQYF

V gene: TRBV19
J gene: TRBJ2-1
clone size: -
D gene: -
CDR3 DNA: TGTGCCAGTAGTTCCAGGGGAGCATGGGTCAATGAGCAGTTCTTC
CDR3 protein: CASSSRGAWVNEQFF

V gene: TRBV7-8
J gene: TRBJ2-1
clone size: -
D gene: -
CDR3 DNA: TGTGCCAGCAGCTTAGCGCTGTCCCAGAATCTCGTCAATGAGCAGTTCTTC
CDR3 protein: CASSLALSQNLVNEQFF

V gene: TRBV5-5
J gene: TRBJ1-1
clone size: once
D gene: -
CDR3 DNA: TGTGCCAGCAGCTTTGGGGTAAGGAACACTGAAGCTTTCTTT
CDR3 protein: CASSFGVRNTEAFF

V gene: TRBV12-5
J gene: TRBJ2-2
clone size: -
D gene: TRBD2
CDR3 DNA: TGTGCTAGTGGTTTTAGGCGGGGGACCCTCACCGGGGAGCTGTTTTTT
CDR3 protein: CASGFRRGTLTGELFF

V gene: TRBV4-2
J gene: TRBJ1-5
clone size: -
D gene: -
CDR3 DNA: TGTGCCAGCAGCCGGAGTGACGTCAGGGATAATCAGCCCCAGCATTTT
CDR3 protein: CASSRSDVRDNQPQHF

V gene: TRBV11-3
J gene: TRBJ2-1
clone size: -
D gene: -
CDR3 DNA: TGTGCCAGCAGCTTAGCCAGGGAGGGGGACAATGAGCAGTTCTTC
CDR3 protein: CASSLAREGDNEQFF

V gene: TRBV14
J gene: TRBJ1-1
clone size: -
D gene: -
CDR3 DNA: TGTGCCAGCAGCATCGAGAGTATGAACACTGAAGCTTTCTTT
CDR3 protein: CASSIESMNTEAFF

V gene: TRBV4-3
J gene: TRBJ1-3
clone size: -
D gene: -
CDR3 DNA: TGCGCCAGCAGCCAAGTCGCCGGAAACACCATATATTTT
CDR3 protein: CASSQVAGNTIYF

V gene: TRBV4-3
J gene: TRBJ2-3
clone size: once
D gene: -
CDR3 DNA: TGCGTCAGCAGCCCAACATCAGGGACTAGCACAGATACGCAGTATTTT
CDR3 protein: CVSSPTSGTSTDTQYF

V gene: TRBV7-6
J gene: TRBJ2-4
clone size: -
D gene: TRBD2
CDR3 DNA: TGTGCCAGCAGCTTAGCGTTAGGGAGGGACATTCAGTACTTC
CDR3 protein: CASSLALGRDIQYF

V gene: TRBV5-5
J gene: TRBJ2-3
clone size: once
D gene: -
CDR3 DNA: TGTGCCAGCAGGGAGGGATCCGGGGGTGGCACAGATACGCAGTATTTT
CDR3 protein: CASREGSGGGTDTQYF

V gene: TRBV10-2
J gene: TRBJ1-1
clone size: -
D gene: -
CDR3 DNA: TGCGCCAGCGTGGGGGCGCTCTTGAACACTGAAGCTTTCTTT
CDR3 protein: CASVGALLNTEAFF

V gene: TRBV5-5
J gene: TRBJ2-3
clone size: -
D gene: -
CDR3 DNA: TGTGCCAGCAGCACGGAAGGATTTAACACAGATACGCAGTATTTT
CDR3 protein: CASSTEGFNTDTQYF

V gene: TRBV5-5
J gene: TRBJ2-5
clone size: -
D gene: -
CDR3 DNA: TGTGCCAGCAGCCGAGACATCCAAGAGACCCAGTACTTC
CDR3 protein: CASSRDIQETQYF

V gene: TRBV28
J gene: TRBJ2-2
clone size: -
D gene: TRBD1
CDR3 DNA: TGTGCCAGCAGTTACTACCGGGACAGGGACCACCAAGGGGAGCTGTTTTTT
CDR3 protein: CASSYYRDRDHQGELFF

V gene: TRBV28
J gene: TRBJ2-2
clone size: -
D gene: -
CDR3 DNA: TGTGCCAGCAGTTTACACCAACGGGGGCCCCTACCGTTCACCGGGGAGCTGTTTTTT
CDR3 protein: CASSLHQRGPLPFTGELFF

V gene: TRBV4-2
J gene: TRBJ1-1
clone size: few
D gene: -
CDR3 DNA: TGTGCCACCCTGACGGGCAGCCCAATGAACACTGAAGCTTTCTTT
CDR3 protein: CATLTGSPMNTEAFF

V gene: TRBV4-1
J gene: TRBJ1-2
clone size: -
D gene: -
CDR3 DNA: TGCGCCAGCAGCCAAGAGTGGACCCAAGACTATGGCTACACCTTC
CDR3 protein: CASSQEWTQDYGYTF

V gene: TRBV12-5
J gene: TRBJ1-1
clone size: -
D gene: -
CDR3 DNA: TGTGCTAGTGGTTTGATGGGGGCGGGTAGGAACCCTGAAGCTTTCTTT
CDR3 protein: CASGLMGAGRNPEAFF

V gene: TRBV7-8
J gene: TRBJ2-5
clone size: -
D gene: TRBD2
CDR3 DNA: TGTGCCAGCAGCTACACTAGCGGGGGGCAAGAGACCCAGTACTTC
CDR3 protein: CASSYTSGGQETQYF

V gene: TRBV6-6
J gene: TRBJ1-3
clone size: -
D gene: -
CDR3 DNA: TGTGCCAGCAGTTACCCGGGGGACCTGGCCGGAAACACCATATATTTT
CDR3 protein: CASSYPGDLAGNTIYF

V gene: TRBV15
J gene: TRBJ1-2
clone size: -
D gene: -
CDR3 DNA: TGTGCCACCAGCGCGGAGGGTTGGGGGCAGGAAGGCTACACCTTC
CDR3 protein: CATSAEGWGQEGYTF

V gene: TRBV7-2
J gene: TRBJ2-2
clone size: -
D gene: TRBD1
CDR3 DNA: TGTGCCAGCAGCCCCCTAGGACAGGGGGCTTCCGGGGAGCTGTTTTTT
CDR3 protein: CASSPLGQGASGELFF

V gene: TRBV7-8
J gene: TRBJ2-7
clone size: -
D gene: -
CDR3 DNA: TGTGCCAGCAGCCCCTGGCGGGGCCCGAAGGGCTACGAGCAGTACTTC
CDR3 protein: CASSPWRGPKGYEQYF

V gene: TRBV4-1
J gene: TRBJ2-2
clone size: -
D gene: TRBD2
CDR3 DNA: TGCGCCAGCAGCCAAAACCAGGGACTAGCGGGGGAGCTGTTTTTT
CDR3 protein: CASSQNQGLAGELFF

V gene: TRBV11-2
J gene: TRBJ2-1
clone size: few
D gene: TRBD2
CDR3 DNA: TGTGCCAGCAGCATTCGGCGGGGGGTTGGAGATGAGCAGTTCTTC
CDR3 protein: CASSIRRGVGDEQFF

V gene: TRBV6-5
J gene: TRBJ1-2
clone size: -
D gene: -
CDR3 DNA: TGTGCCAGCAGCCCCGACAGCATCTATGGCTACACCTTC
CDR3 protein: CASSPDSIYGYTF